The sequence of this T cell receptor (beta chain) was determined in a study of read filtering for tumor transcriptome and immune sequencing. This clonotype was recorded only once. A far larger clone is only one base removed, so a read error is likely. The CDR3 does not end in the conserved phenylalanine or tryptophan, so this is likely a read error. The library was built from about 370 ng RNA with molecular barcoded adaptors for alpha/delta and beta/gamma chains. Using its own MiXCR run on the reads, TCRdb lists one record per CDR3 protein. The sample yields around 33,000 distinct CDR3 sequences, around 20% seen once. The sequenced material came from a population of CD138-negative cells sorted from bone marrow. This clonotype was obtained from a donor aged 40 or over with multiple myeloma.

CDR3 sequence: CASSEEMYNEQFL. The CDR3, as DNA: TGTGCCAGCAGTGAAGAGATGTACAATGAGCAGTTCCTC. The V gene is TRBV6-5, the J gene TRBJ2-1; D not resolved. Trimming left V 5 bases short and J 4 bases short, with 9 bases between. There are 13 residues in the CDR3. Germline CDR1 and CDR2: MNHEY and SVGAGI.